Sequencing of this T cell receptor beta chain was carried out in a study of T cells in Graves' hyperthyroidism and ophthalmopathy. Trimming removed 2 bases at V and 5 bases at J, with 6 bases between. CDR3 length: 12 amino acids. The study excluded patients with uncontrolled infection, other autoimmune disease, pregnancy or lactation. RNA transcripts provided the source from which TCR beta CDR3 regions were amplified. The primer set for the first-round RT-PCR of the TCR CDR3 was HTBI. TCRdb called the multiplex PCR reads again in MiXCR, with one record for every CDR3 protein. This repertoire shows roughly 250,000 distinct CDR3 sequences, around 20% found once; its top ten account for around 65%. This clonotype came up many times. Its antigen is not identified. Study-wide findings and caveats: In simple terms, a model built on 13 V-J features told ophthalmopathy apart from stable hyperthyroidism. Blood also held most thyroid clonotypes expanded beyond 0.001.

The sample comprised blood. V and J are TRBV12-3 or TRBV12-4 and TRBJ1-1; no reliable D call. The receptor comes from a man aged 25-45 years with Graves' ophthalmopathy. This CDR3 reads CASSLRETEAFF. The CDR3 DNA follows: TGTGCCAGCAGTTTAAGGGAAACTGAAGCTTTCTTT.